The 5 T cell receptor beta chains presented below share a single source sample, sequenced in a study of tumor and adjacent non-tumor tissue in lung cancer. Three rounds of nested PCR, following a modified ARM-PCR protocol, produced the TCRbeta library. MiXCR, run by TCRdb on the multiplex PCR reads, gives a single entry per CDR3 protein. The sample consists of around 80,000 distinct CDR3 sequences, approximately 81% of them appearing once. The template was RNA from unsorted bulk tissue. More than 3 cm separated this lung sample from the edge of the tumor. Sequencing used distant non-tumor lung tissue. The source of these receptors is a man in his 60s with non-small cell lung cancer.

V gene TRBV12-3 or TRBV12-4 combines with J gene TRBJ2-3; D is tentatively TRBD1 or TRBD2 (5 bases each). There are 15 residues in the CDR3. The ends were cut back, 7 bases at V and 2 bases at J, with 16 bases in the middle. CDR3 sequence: CASTGTRGDTDTQYF. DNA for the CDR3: TGTGCCAGCACAGGGACGAGAGGGGACACAGATACGCAGTATTTT.

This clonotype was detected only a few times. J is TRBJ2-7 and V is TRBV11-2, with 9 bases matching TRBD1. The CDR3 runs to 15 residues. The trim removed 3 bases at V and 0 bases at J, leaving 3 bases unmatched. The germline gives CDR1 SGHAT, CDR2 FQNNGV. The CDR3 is CASSLTGGVSYEQYF. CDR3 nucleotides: TGTGCCAGCAGCTTGACAGGGGGGGTCTCCTACGAGCAGTACTTC. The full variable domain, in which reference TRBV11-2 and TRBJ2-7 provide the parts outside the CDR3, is EAGVAQSPRYKIIEKRQSVAFWCNPISGHATLYWYQQILGQGPKLLIQFQNNGVVDDSQLPKDRFSAERLKGVDSTLKIQPAKLEDSAVYLCASSLTGGVSYEQYFGPGTRLTVT.

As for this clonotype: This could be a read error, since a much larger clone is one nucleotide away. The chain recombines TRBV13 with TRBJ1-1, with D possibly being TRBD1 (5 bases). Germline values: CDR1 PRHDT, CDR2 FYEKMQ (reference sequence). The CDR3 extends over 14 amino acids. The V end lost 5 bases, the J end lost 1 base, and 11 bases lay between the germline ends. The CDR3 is CASSRTTPNTEAFF. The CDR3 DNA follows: TGTGCCAGCAGCCGGACAACCCCGAACACTGAAGCTTTCTTT. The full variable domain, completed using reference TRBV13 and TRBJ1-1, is AAGVIQSPRHLIKEKRETATLKCYPIPRHDTVYWYQQGPGQDPQFLISFYEKMQSDKGSIPDRFSAQQFSDYHSELNMSSLELGDSALYFCASSRTTPNTEAFFGQGTRLTVV.

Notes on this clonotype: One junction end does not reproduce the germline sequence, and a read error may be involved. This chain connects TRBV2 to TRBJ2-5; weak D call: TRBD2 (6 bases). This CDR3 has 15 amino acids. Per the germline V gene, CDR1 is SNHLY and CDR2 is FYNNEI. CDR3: CAGSEGRGGVETHYF. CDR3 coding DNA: TGTGCCGGCAGTGAAGGCCGCGGCGGGGTAGAGACCCACTACTTC.

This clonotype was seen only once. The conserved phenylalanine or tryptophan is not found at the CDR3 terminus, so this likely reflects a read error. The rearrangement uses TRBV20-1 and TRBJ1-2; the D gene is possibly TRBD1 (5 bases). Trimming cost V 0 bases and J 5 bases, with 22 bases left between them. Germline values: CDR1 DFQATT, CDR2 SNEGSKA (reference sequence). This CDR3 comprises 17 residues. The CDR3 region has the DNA TGCAGTGCTAGAGATCTCAGGACATGGGGCGCGGGATATGGCTACACCATC. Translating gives CSARDLRTWGAGYGYTI.